This TCR beta chain was identified during a study of cytomegalovirus exposure and HLA in healthy donors. Notes on the study in general: Reports credit the classifier with highly specific, highly sensitive diagnosis of cytomegalovirus status. Across HLA loci, a later analysis found differing TCR association rates, with DRB1 most and HLA-C fewest.

Germline values: CDR1 SGHRS, CDR2 YFSETQ. The CDR3 length is 17 residues. V gave up 3 bases and J gave up 2 bases; unmatched junction bases: 10. The PCR ran on 60 Vbeta and 13 Jbeta primers. Generated by immunoSEQ multiplex PCR, the TCRdb table keeps only in-frame clones and is missing some. The table shows around 160,000 clones, with 73% occurring only once. Comment on this clone: Its target is not known.

The receptor comes from a woman aged 18-29 years in good health and CMV-seronegative. The sequenced sample consisted of PBMCs. The genes are TRBV5-1 and TRBJ2-3; TRBD2 aligns across 9 bases. The DNA for the CDR3 is TGCGCCAGCAGCTCGTGGGGTAGCGGGAGCATCACAGATACGCAGTATTTT. Protein: CASSSWGSGSITDTQYF.